Presented here are 18 T cell receptor gamma chains from one specimen sequenced in a study of γδ T cells in repeated Plasmodium falciparum infection. TCRdb processed the multiplex PCR reads again with the CATT caller. Here the sample spans 25,000 to 35,000 gamma-chain clones, approximately 1.5% being singletons. Flow sorting of PBMC yielded separate Vgamma9/Vdelta2+ and Vdelta2-negative gammadelta T cell populations for bulk repertoire analysis. The specimen was gamma-delta T cells from blood. All receptors derive from a pool of human donors (malaria-infected and uninfected, not separated).

This clone is judged medium-sized. In the same sample, other DNA sequences code for this CDR3. The chain is built from TRGV3 and TRGJ1 or TRGJ2. The germline V gene encodes CDR1 VTNTFY and CDR2 YDVSTARD (reference sequence). With V trimmed by 0 bases and J by 2 bases, 4 bases remained unmatched. CDR3 size: 14 residues. CDR3 in DNA: TGTGCCACCTGGGACAGGCTCGATTATTATAAGAAACTCTTT. Encoded protein: CATWDRLDYYKKLF.

A word on this clone: Translating this DNA gives a protein that differs at residue 9 from the TCRdb one, which belongs to a much larger clone; a read error is likely, and the protein shown is this translation. The chain recombines TRGV9 with TRGJ1 or TRGJ2. The CDR3 is 11 residues long. V trimming: 4 bases; J trimming: 14 bases; junction bases outside the gene matches: 11. Germline V CDR1 and CDR2: GITISATS, ISYDGTV (reference sequence). The CDR3 DNA reads TGTGCCTTGTGGGATTACTCGAAGGAACTCTTT. Translating gives CALWDYSKELF.

This clone appeared many times. The chain is built from TRGV4 and TRGJ1 or TRGJ2. TCRdb offers no J gene call, so here the DNA was matched to germline to obtain one. Per the germline V gene, CDR1 is EGSTGY and CDR2 is YDSYTSSV. Trimming took 4 bases from V and 3 from J; bases not matched to a gene: 15. This CDR3 is 16 amino acids long. As DNA, the CDR3 is TGTGCCACCTGGGACGCTCTACGTGGTTGTTATTATAAGAAACTCTTT. It codes for CATWDALRGCYYKKLF.

This clone was detected many times. The chain uses TRGV4 and TRGJ1 or TRGJ2. In the absence of a J gene in TCRdb, the DNA was matched to germline to assign it here. Losses at the gene ends were 0 bases for V and 5 bases for J; bases not matched to a gene: 7. The CDR3 is 14 amino acids. CDR1 is EGSTGY, CDR2 YDSYTSSV, per germline. As DNA, the CDR3 is TGTGCCACCTGGGATGGGCCTGGTAATTATAAGAAACTCTTT. Its translation: CATWDGPGNYKKLF.

Points on this clone: Since a far larger clone is one base different, this is likely a read error. This sample also contains other DNA sequences that code for the same CDR3. The chain employs TRGV9 and TRGJP. Germline matching of the DNA provided the J gene here, since TCRdb leaves it blank. Germline CDR1 reads GITISATS; CDR2 reads ISYDGTV (reference sequence). The CDR3 sequence is 17 residues long. CDR3 DNA: TGTGCCTTGTGGGAAGAAAGACAAGAGTTGGGAAAAAAAATCAAGGTATTT. Protein product: CALWEERQELGKKIKVF.

This clone was seen a few times. TCRdb records a much larger clone's protein for this DNA, with a difference at residues 10 and 11 that likely arises from a read error; the protein given is the translation of the DNA. The genes are TRGV2 and TRGJ1 or TRGJ2. Germline CDR1 reads EGSNGY; CDR2 reads YDSYNSKV. Unmatched junction bases numbered 14, after V lost 0 bases and J lost 15 bases. This CDR3 has 13 residues. The CDR3 region has the DNA TGTGCCACCTGGGACGGGCCCGTTGGGCAGACACTCTTT. Protein sequence: CATWDGPVGQTLF.

Details on this clone: A read error likely explains why the TCRdb protein, taken from a much larger clone, differs from this DNA's translation at residue 7; the protein shown is translated from the DNA. This rearrangement joins TRGV2 to TRGJ1 or TRGJ2. TCRdb does not report a J gene; here it was assigned by matching the DNA to germline references. In germline, CDR1 is EGSNGY, CDR2 YDSYNSKV. V shed 0 bases, J shed 4 bases, and the junction held 6 bases outside the gene matches. The CDR3 loop spans 14 amino acids. In DNA form, the CDR3 reads TGTGCCACCTGGGACGGGCAGCGATATTATAAGAAACTCTTT. Residues: CATWDGQRYYKKLF.

Concerning this clone: TCRdb pairs this DNA with a much larger clone's protein that differs at residue 11, likely a read error; the protein shown was translated from the DNA. The V gene reported is TRGV2; the J gene is uncalled. This CDR3 has 13 residues. CDR1 EGSNGY and CDR2 YDSYNSKV come from the germline V gene. The CDR3 reads CATWGVSDWIETF. The CDR3 DNA sequence: TGTGCCACCTGGGGGGTTAGTGATTGGATCGAGACGTTT.

This clone showed up just a few times. The protein that TCRdb holds for this DNA derives from a much larger clone and differs from the translated DNA at residue 4, which likely indicates a read error; the protein shown here is translated from the DNA. Other DNA sequences in the sample encode the same CDR3. The J gene was not called, though the V gene is TRGV3. The V gene's germline CDR1 is VTNTFY and CDR2 YDVSTARD (reference sequence). The CDR3 is 13 residues long. The DNA of the CDR3 is TGTGCCACCTGCGACAGGCCGATGATAAGAAAACTCTTT. This translates into CATCDRPMIRKLF.

Comment on this clone: The likely explanation is a read error, given a far larger clone one base away. Additional DNA sequences in this sample encode the identical CDR3. CDR3 DNA sequence: TGTGCCTTGTGGGAGCCTATTGGGAATAAGAAACTCTTT. Residues: CALWEPIGNKKLF. The rearrangement links TRGV9 to TRGJ1 or TRGJ2. Here the J gene came from matching the DNA to germline, since TCRdb omits it. Losses at the gene ends were 3 bases for V and 8 bases for J; bases not matched to a gene: 10. CDR3 size: 13 residues. Per the germline V gene, CDR1 is GITISATS and CDR2 is ISYDGTV (reference sequence).

This clone has at least ten counts. With only one base between it and a far larger clone, this is likely a read error. Other DNA sequences from this sample encode an identical CDR3 as well. The genes are TRGV9 and TRGJ1 or TRGJ2. The CDR3 consists of 11 residues. The germline gives CDR1 GITISATS, CDR2 ISYDGTV (reference sequence). Written as DNA, the CDR3 is TGCGCCTTGTGGGAGGCTTATAAGAAACTCTTT. It encodes CALWEAYKKLF.

This clone appeared many times. It differs at one base from a far larger clone, so likely a read error. The chain's CDR3 is CATWDRRRSDWIKTF. The DNA for the CDR3 is TGTGCCACCTGGGACCGACGTAGGAGTGACTGGATCAAGACGTTT. The V and J genes are TRGV3 and TRGJP2. TCRdb carries no J gene annotation; the J gene was assigned here by matching the DNA with germline. CDR3 length equals 15 residues. The germline CDR1 and CDR2 sequences are VTNTFY and YDVSTARD (reference sequence).

This clone ranks as medium-sized. This chain links TRGV9 with TRGJ1 or TRGJ2. V shed 3 bases, J shed 3 bases, and the junction held 5 bases outside the gene matches. The CDR3 extends over 13 amino acids. Germline CDR1 and CDR2: GITISATS and ISYDGTV (reference sequence). The CDR3 DNA reads as TGTGCCTTGTGGGAGCCGTCTTATTATAAGAAACTCTTT. It codes for CALWEPSYYKKLF.

This clone showed up many times. TCRdb attributes to this sequence the protein of a much larger clone, which differs from the DNA translation at residue 5; a read error is likely, and the protein displayed is translated from the DNA. The J gene is TRGJP, the V gene TRGV9. Here the J gene was assigned by germline matching of the DNA, as TCRdb has none. With 5 bases clipped from V and 4 bases from J, the junction kept 11 bases outside the gene matches. The CDR3 is 18 residues long. Germline CDR1 and CDR2: GITISATS and ISYDGTV (reference sequence). CDR3 nucleotides: TGTGCCTTGTGGGGGGCGGGCCCTCAAGAGTTGGGCAAAAAAATCAAGGTATTT. Its protein product is CALWGAGPQELGKKIKVF.

This clone was picked up many times. This chain uses TRGV3 with TRGJ1 or TRGJ2. The V gene's germline CDR1 is VTNTFY and CDR2 YDVSTARD (reference sequence). The V and J ends lost 1 base and 3 bases, in that order; junction bases with no gene match: 3. CDR3 length equals 13 residues. The CDR3 DNA reads TGTGCCACCTGGGACAGTACTTATTATAAGAAACTCTTT. Encoded protein: CATWDSTYYKKLF.

This clone was picked up many times. TCRdb pairs this DNA with a much larger clone's protein that differs at residue 13, likely a read error; the protein shown was translated from the DNA. The genes are TRGV9 and TRGJP2. No J segment appears in TCRdb, so it was assigned here by matching the sequence to germline. The CDR3 is 16 residues long. From germline, CDR1 is GITISATS and CDR2 ISYDGTV (reference sequence). Here the CDR3 DNA reads TGTGCCTTGTGGGAGGTGCACGATAGTAGTGATTGGACCAAGACGTTT. Translation gives CALWEVHDSSDWTKTF.

A note on this clone: The mismatch at residue 4 between this DNA's translation and the TCRdb protein of a much larger clone likely reflects a read error; the protein shown is translated from the DNA. Within the sample, other DNA sequences also encode this same CDR3. The rearrangement links TRGV9 to TRGJ1 or TRGJ2. No J gene was available from TCRdb, and it was assigned here by a germline match of the DNA. This CDR3 is 12 amino acids long. CDR1 is GITISATS, CDR2 ISYDGTV, per germline (reference sequence). The CDR3 loop is CALREGHQEKLF. CDR3 DNA sequence: TGTGCCTTGAGGGAGGGACATCAGGAGAAACTCTTT.

This clone was detected ten times or more. The likely explanation is a read error, given a far larger clone one base away. This same CDR3 is encoded by further DNA sequences in the sample. V and J are TRGV9 and TRGJ1 or TRGJ2. TCRdb records no J gene; here it was assigned by comparing the DNA to germline. This CDR3 has 14 residues. The germline V gene has CDR1 GITISATS and CDR2 ISYDGTV (reference sequence). CDR3 nucleotides: TGTGCCTTGTGGGAGCTTTTGAATTATTACAAGAAACTCTTT. It is translated as CALWELLNYYKKLF.